These T cell receptor beta chains were read from a single sample in a study of blood T cell repertoires in COVID-19. Assay used: immunoSEQ multiplex PCR; TCRdb lists only in-frame clones, some missing. The sample consists of about 210,000 clones, 65% to 90% of them appearing once. The sequencing sample was made of PBMCs or T cells enriched from blood (not recorded which). These receptor sequences come from a woman aged 50 to 60 with acute COVID-19. The CDR3 runs from the conserved cysteine through the conserved F or W. Each record gives: V gene, J gene, clone size, D gene, CDR3 protein, CDR3 DNA. The D gene is left open where the match is weak. The size of a clone is reported for some rows only, either as once, few or many, or as a class for expanded clones.

TRBV7-8,TRBJ2-3,few,NA,CASSSTLGGPGTDTQYF,TGTGCCAGCAGCTCGACATTGGGGGGGCCGGGCACAGATACGCAGTATTTT
TRBV7-9,TRBJ1-4,NA,NA,CASSSQGSVEKLFF,TGTGCCAGCAGCTCCCAGGGGAGCGTGGAAAAACTGTTTTTT
TRBV6-5,TRBJ1-1,NA,NA,CASSQTPNTEAFF,TGTGCCAGCAGTCAGACACCGAACACTGAAGCTTTCTTT
TRBV12-3/TRBV12-4,TRBJ1-3,NA,NA,CASSFRGNTIYF,TGTGCCAGCAGTTTCCGGGGAAACACCATATATTTT
TRBV5-6,TRBJ1-2,NA,NA,CASSLTGAVYGYTF,TGTGCCAGCAGCTTGACAGGAGCCGTCTATGGCTACACCTTC
TRBV28,TRBJ2-2,NA,NA,CASSLAGRFTGELFF,TGTGCCAGCAGTTTGGCAGGAAGATTCACCGGGGAGCTGTTTTTT
TRBV12-3/TRBV12-4,TRBJ1-5,NA,NA,CASSPGEGQPQHF,TGTGCCAGCAGTCCGGGAGAAGGGCAGCCCCAGCATTTT
TRBV19,TRBJ2-5,NA,TRBD2,CASSFSGRQETQYF,TGTGCCAGTAGCTTTAGCGGGAGACAGGAGACCCAGTACTTC
TRBV9,TRBJ2-1,few,TRBD2,CASSASSGRAQNEQFF,TGTGCCAGCAGCGCCTCAAGCGGGAGGGCCCAAAATGAGCAGTTCTTC
TRBV28,TRBJ2-7,NA,TRBD1,CASRQSTGGVSYEQYF,TGTGCCAGCAGGCAAAGCACAGGGGGAGTCTCCTACGAGCAGTACTTC
TRBV24-1,TRBJ2-7,NA,NA,CATSPSRGASYEQYF,TGTGCCACCAGCCCCTCCCGGGGGGCGTCCTACGAGCAGTACTTC
TRBV9,TRBJ2-1,NA,NA,CASSVRSSYNEQFF,TGTGCCAGCAGCGTCCGCAGCTCCTACAATGAGCAGTTCTTC
TRBV18,TRBJ2-5,NA,TRBD1,CASSPTSGTANSQETQYF,TGTGCCAGCTCGCCCACCTCCGGGACAGCTAACTCACAAGAGACCCAGTACTTC
TRBV28,TRBJ2-7,NA,NA,CASSFPPLNYEQYF,TGTGCCAGCAGTTTTCCTCCTCTAAACTACGAGCAGTACTTC
TRBV19,TRBJ1-2,NA,NA,CASRHRPGTLGNGYTF,TGTGCCAGTAGGCACCGGCCGGGGACTTTGGGTAATGGCTACACCTTC
TRBV11-2,TRBJ1-1,NA,NA,CASSLVLNTEAFF,TGTGCCAGCAGCTTAGTCTTGAACACTGAAGCTTTCTTT
TRBV27,TRBJ2-7,NA,NA,CASRGHSSYEQYF,TGTGCCAGCAGGGGACATAGCTCCTACGAGCAGTACTTC
TRBV25-1,TRBJ2-2,NA,TRBD2,CASSEFPSGTGELFF,TGTGCCAGCAGTGAATTTCCTAGCGGGACTGGGGAGCTGTTTTTT
TRBV10-3,TRBJ1-4,NA,NA,CAISESEVEKLFF,TGTGCCATCAGTGAGTCGGAGGTAGAAAAACTGTTTTTT
TRBV5-6,TRBJ1-2,NA,NA,CASSLGRGYGYTF,TGTGCCAGCAGCCTCGGCCGGGGTTATGGCTACACCTTC
TRBV6-5,TRBJ1-5,NA,TRBD1,CASSYLGDRGSVQHF,TGTGCCAGCAGTTACTTGGGTGACAGGGGGTCGGTCCAGCATTTT
TRBV6-5,TRBJ2-6,few,NA,CASSYSIYSGANVLTF,TGTGCCAGCAGTTACTCGATCTACTCTGGGGCCAACGTCCTGACTTTC
TRBV7-2,TRBJ1-1,NA,NA,CASSLTPNTEAFF,TGTGCCAGCAGCCTCACACCGAACACTGAAGCTTTCTTT
TRBV4-1,TRBJ1-2,NA,NA,CASSQTWTASGDYGYTF,TGCGCCAGCAGCCAAACCTGGACGGCCTCCGGGGACTATGGCTACACCTTC
TRBV7-2,TRBJ1-3,few,NA,CASSLLSGTGNTIYF,TGTGCCAGCAGCTTACTGTCAGGGACTGGAAACACCATATATTTT
TRBV7-2,TRBJ1-3,NA,NA,CASHTDGVGSGNTIYF,TGTGCCAGCCATACCGACGGGGTCGGATCTGGAAACACCATATATTTT
TRBV24-1,TRBJ2-7,NA,TRBD1,CATSSTTSGQGNYEQYF,TGTGCCACCAGTTCAACCACCTCGGGACAGGGGAACTACGAGCAGTACTTC
TRBV11-2,TRBJ1-5,NA,TRBD1,CASSLGTGGSNQPQHF,TGTGCCAGCAGCTTAGGGACAGGGGGCAGCAATCAGCCCCAGCATTTT
TRBV7-6,TRBJ1-1,NA,NA,CASSLSSDTEAFF,TGTGCCAGCAGCTTGTCCAGCGACACTGAAGCTTTCTTT
TRBV19,TRBJ1-5,few,NA,CASTGSGSSQPQHF,TGTGCCAGTACGGGTTCGGGGTCCTCTCAGCCCCAGCATTTT
TRBV9,TRBJ1-2,NA,TRBD1,CASSSGTGHYGYTF,TGTGCCAGCAGCTCAGGGACAGGGCACTATGGCTACACCTTC
TRBV7-2,TRBJ1-6,NA,NA,CASRDSYNSPLHF,TGTGCCAGCAGGGACAGCTATAATTCACCCCTCCACTTT
TRBV10-2,TRBJ2-5,NA,TRBD2,CASSDSTSGGDETQYF,TGCGCCAGCAGTGACTCAACTAGCGGGGGGGATGAGACCCAGTACTTC
TRBV13,TRBJ2-7,NA,NA,CASSFLGSYEQYF,TGTGCCAGCAGCTTTCTCGGGAGTTACGAGCAGTACTTC
TRBV4-1,TRBJ2-5,NA,TRBD2,CASSQALAGGLETQYF,TGCGCCAGCAGCCAAGCTCTAGCGGGGGGGCTAGAGACCCAGTACTTC
TRBV7-9,TRBJ1-5,NA,TRBD1,CASSLGTGASNQPQHF,TGTGCCAGCAGCTTAGGAACAGGGGCGAGCAATCAGCCCCAGCATTTT
TRBV10-2,TRBJ2-5,few,NA,CASSGGTDGGETQYF,TGCGCCAGCAGTGGAGGGACAGACGGGGGAGAGACCCAGTACTTC
TRBV7-9,TRBJ2-3,NA,NA,CASSLLAGRTDTQYF,TGTGCCAGCAGCCTGCTGGCGGGCCGCACAGATACGCAGTATTTT
TRBV19,TRBJ1-1,many,NA,CASSMGRQGEAFF,TGTGCCAGTAGTATGGGGCGGCAGGGTGAAGCTTTCTTT
TRBV4-3,TRBJ1-1,NA,NA,CASSQGGGARPEAFF,TGCGCCAGCAGCCAAGGGGGAGGGGCCCGCCCTGAAGCTTTCTTT
TRBV10-3,TRBJ1-3,NA,TRBD1,CATTRTGVSGNTIYF,TGTGCCACTACGAGGACAGGAGTCTCTGGAAACACCATATATTTT
TRBV18,TRBJ1-2,NA,NA,CASSQNRDGYTF,TGTGCCAGCTCACAAAACAGGGATGGCTACACCTTC
TRBV19,TRBJ2-4,NA,NA,CASSIELGGAKNIQYF,TGTGCCAGTAGTATAGAGCTAGGTGGAGCCAAAAACATTCAGTACTTC
TRBV7-3,TRBJ1-1,once,NA,CASSASRRALGYTEAFF,TGTGCCAGCAGCGCATCAAGGAGGGCCCTAGGGTACACTGAAGCTTTCTTT